This T cell receptor beta chain comes out of a study of blood T cell repertoires in COVID-19. Trimming removed 4 bases from V and 5 bases from J; junction bases left unmatched: 8. The length of the CDR3 is 14 residues. CDR1 is SGHDN, CDR2 FVKESK, per germline. Profiled with immunoSEQ multiplex PCR; TCRdb holds only in-frame clones, not every one. Of more than 300,000 clones in the sample, roughly 90% were seen once. J is TRBJ2-7 and V is TRBV14; 7 bases agree with TRBD1. The TCR comes from a woman in her thirties or forties who had been exposed to COVID-19. Sequencing was done on a sample of PBMCs or T cells enriched from blood (not recorded which). CDR3 bases: TGTGCCAGCAGCCCTAACCACAGGGGAAACGAGCAGTACTTC. This gives the protein CASSPNHRGNEQYF.